The clone carrying this T cell receptor (beta chain) has ten or more counts. Its antigen is as yet unknown. The sample belongs to a study of T cells in Graves' hyperthyroidism and ophthalmopathy. For the study at large: Peripheral blood was collected at initial diagnosis, before any treatment. Study-wide findings and caveats: Most thyroid-expanded clonotypes above 0.001 were also found in blood. The model identified upcoming ophthalmopathy a median roughly 6.5 months ahead of onset.

The source of the PBMCs was approximately 9.5 ml of fresh peripheral blood. The CDR3 spans 15 residues. Germline CDR1 SGHAT, CDR2 FQNNGV. V was trimmed by 5 bases and J by 1 base, leaving 9 bases between them. The investigators amplified TCR beta CDR3 regions from RNA transcripts. HTBI primers were the set used in a first-round RT-PCR of the TCR CDR3. TCRdb reprocessed the multiplex PCR reads via MiXCR and lists one record per CDR3 protein. The sample lists roughly 380,000 distinct CDR3 sequences; 15% to 20% were seen once. This sequence joins TRBV11-2 and TRBJ2-6; maybe TRBD1 (6 bases). Source material: blood. The receptor's source is a woman between 18 and 30 years old with Graves' hyperthyroidism. CDR3 DNA sequence: TGTGCCAGCAGCCCCGGACAGTCTGGGGCCAACGTCCTGACTTTC. Its protein is CASSPGQSGANVLTF.